The rows below give T cell receptor beta chains drawn from one sample of a study of cytomegalovirus exposure and HLA in healthy donors. Some clones are missing from TCRdb's copy, which holds only in-frame ones; the method was immunoSEQ multiplex PCR. Among almost 85,000 clones listed, 78% were seen once. Sequencing used PBMCs. Receptors were obtained from a male donor in good health and CMV-seropositive. CDR3s include the opening cysteine and the closing phenylalanine or tryptophan. A D gene is named only where the DNA matches it firmly. For some rows the clone size is stated as once, few or many, or as a class when expanded; others skip it.

D	size	J	V	DNA	CDR3
TRBD1	few	TRBJ2-6	TRBV27	TGTGCCAGCAGGGGACAGGTGGTGTCCAACGTCCTGACTTTC	CASRGQVVSNVLTF
NA	once	TRBJ2-7	TRBV7-9	TGTTCCAGCAGCTCGGAGGGCTACGAGCAGTACTTC	CSSSSEGYEQYF
TRBD1	NA	TRBJ1-5	TRBV25-1	TGTGCCAGCAGTGAACAGGGGGCGCCTAATCAGCCCCAGCATTTT	CASSEQGAPNQPQHF
NA	NA	TRBJ2-3	TRBV18	TGTGCCAGCTCAGTAACTAGCACAGATACGCAGTATTTT	CASSVTSTDTQYF
NA	NA	TRBJ2-3	TRBV6-5	TGTGCCAGCAGTCAACGTACAACAGATACGCAGTATTTT	CASSQRTTDTQYF
TRBD2	NA	TRBJ2-1	TRBV30	TGTGCCTGGAGACCCCTAGCGGGAGGGAACTACAATGAGCAGTTCTTC	CAWRPLAGGNYNEQFF
TRBD2	NA	TRBJ2-5	TRBV4-1	TGCGCCAGCAGCCAAGCGGCTAGCGGGAGTCAGGAGACCCAGTACTTC	CASSQAASGSQETQYF
NA	NA	TRBJ2-7	TRBV2	TGTGCCAGCAGTGAAAGGACTTACTCCTACGAGCAGTACTTC	CASSERTYSYEQYF
NA	few	TRBJ1-1	TRBV27	TGTGCCAGCAGTTCCGGAGGGGTGGCTTTCTTT	CASSSGGVAFF
NA	NA	TRBJ2-1	TRBV27	TGTGCCAGCAGCAAGACCGAAGACAGCTACAATGAGCAGTTCTTC	CASSKTEDSYNEQFF